A single sample gave rise to the 29 T cell receptor beta chains below, sequenced in a study of blood T cell repertoires in COVID-19. Data came from immunoSEQ multiplex PCR; TCRdb stores just in-frame clones and leaves some out. The sample carries around 300,000 clones, roughly 85% recorded once. The source material was peripheral blood. These receptors were obtained from a woman in her 70s with acute or convalescent COVID-19.

The chain recombines TRBV12-3 or TRBV12-4 with TRBJ1-4; D is unresolved. The CDR3 sequence is 12 residues long. Trimming left V 6 bases short and J 8 bases short, with 10 bases between. CDR3 protein: CASSLPREKLFF. In nucleotides, the CDR3 is TGTGCCAGCAGCCTCCCACGGGAAAAACTGTTTTTT.

The V and J genes are TRBV4-1 and TRBJ1-3; D might be TRBD1 (6 bases). The CDR3 is 15 amino acids. Germline CDR1 and CDR2: MGHRA and YSYEKL. Trimming stripped 0 bases from V and 9 bases from J, with 15 bases between. CDR3 nucleotide sequence: TGCGCCAGCAGCCAAGATGGACAGACCTCCGGCACCATATATTTT. This translates into CASSQDGQTSGTIYF.

This clone showed up just once. The V and J genes are TRBV5-3 and TRBJ2-7; TRBD2 matches 11 bases. TRBV5-3 is an ORF; its function is uncertain. V lost 4 bases, J lost 6 bases, and 15 bases stayed unmatched. The CDR3 loop spans 17 amino acids. The CDR3 coding sequence is TGTGCCAGAAGCACAATAAGCCCGGGACTAGCGGTAAGCGAGCAGTACTTC. Its protein is CARSTISPGLAVSEQYF.

This chain links TRBV2 with TRBJ2-2; tentative D call: TRBD2 (5 bases). This CDR3 region has 11 residues. V lost 9 bases to trimming and J lost 6 bases, with 8 bases between them. Germline assignment: CDR1 SNHLY and CDR2 FYNNEI. CDR3 DNA sequence: TGTGCCAGTGCGGAGGCCGGGGAGCTGTTTTTT. Translated: CASAEAGELFF.

This clone occurred a few times. The chain recombines TRBV4-2 with TRBJ2-7; a weak D match, TRBD2 (6 bases). The germline V gene has CDR1 LGHNA and CDR2 YNFKEQ. CDR3 length equals 15 residues. The germline V and J ends were trimmed by 1 base and 1 base, with 11 bases remaining between them. In DNA form, the CDR3 reads TGTGCCAGCAGCCAAGTCTCTAGCGAGTCCTACGAGCAGTACTTC. Its protein is CASSQVSSESYEQYF.

CDR3 protein: CASTAGGPSGYTF. The CDR3 DNA sequence: TGTGCCAGCACGGCAGGGGGGCCGAGTGGCTACACCTTC. The chain is built from TRBV6-6 and TRBJ1-2; the match to TRBD1 covers 7 bases. The CDR3 length is 13 residues. With 7 bases clipped from V and 7 bases from J, the junction kept 9 bases outside the gene matches. From germline, CDR1 is MNHNY and CDR2 SVGAGI (reference sequence).

The V and J genes are TRBV10-3 and TRBJ1-6; tentatively, D is TRBD1 (5 bases). CDR3 length equals 15 residues. In germline, CDR1 is ENHRY, CDR2 SYGVKD. V lost 3 bases and J 5 bases, leaving 11 bases between the germline ends. The CDR3 spells CAISDQGSHNSPLHF. Written as DNA, the CDR3 is TGTGCCATCAGTGATCAGGGTAGCCATAATTCACCCCTCCACTTT.

The V and J genes are TRBV28 and TRBJ2-1; 7 nucleotides match TRBD2. This CDR3 is built from 15 residues. The V gene end was trimmed by 5 bases and the J gene end by 4 bases; junction bases not matched to a gene: 8. Germline V lookup: CDR1 MDHEN, CDR2 SYDVKM. The CDR3 reads CASSAVAGLYNEQFF. CDR3 nucleotides: TGTGCCAGCAGTGCTGTAGCGGGCCTATACAATGAGCAGTTCTTC.

The chain combines TRBV5-6 with TRBJ2-1; 13 nucleotides agree with TRBD2. V shed 4 bases and J 7 bases; nucleotides not matched to a gene: 2. The germline gives CDR1 SGHDT, CDR2 YYEEEE. The CDR3 extends over 14 amino acids. CDR3 sequence: CASSMGLAGNEQFF. CDR3 bases: TGTGCCAGCAGCATGGGACTAGCGGGAAATGAGCAGTTCTTC. The whole variable domain, remainder taken from reference TRBV5-6 and TRBJ2-1, is DAGVTQSPTHLIKTRGQQVTLRCSPKSGHDTVSWYQQALGQGPQFIFQYYEEEERQRGNFPDRFSGHQFPNYSSELNVNALLLGDSALYLCASSMGLAGNEQFFGPGTRLTVL.

The CDR3, as DNA: TGTGCCAGCAGCCCAGGACGTAGCGTTCACACAGATACGCAGTATTTT. Protein sequence: CASSPGRSVHTDTQYF. The chain links TRBV7-9 to TRBJ2-3, with a tentative D call TRBD2 (5 bases). Trimming removed 5 bases at V and 2 bases at J, with 17 bases between. Germline CDR1 SEHNR, CDR2 FQNEAQ (reference sequence). The CDR3 has 16 residues.

The chain combines TRBV19 with TRBJ1-3, with 9 bases that match TRBD1. This CDR3 has 13 amino acids. V lost 10 bases to trimming and J lost 14 bases; unmatched junction nucleotides: 15. Germline V gene lookup returns CDR1 LNHDA and CDR2 SQIVND (reference sequence). The CDR3 nucleotides read TGTGCCACGGACCCCCGGGACAGGGAGTCACTATATTTT. Translating gives CATDPRDRESLYF.

The chain uses TRBV5-6 and TRBJ2-6, with 13 bases lining up with TRBD2. V gave up 5 bases and J gave up 3 bases; unmatched junction bases: 8. This CDR3 is built from 18 residues. From germline, CDR1 is SGHDT and CDR2 YYEEEE. CDR3 in amino acids: CASSHEGLAGSGANVLTF. The CDR3 bases are TGTGCCAGCAGTCACGAGGGACTAGCGGGGAGTGGGGCCAACGTCCTGACTTTC.

This clone has a handful of counts. The rearrangement links TRBV5-5 to TRBJ1-6; D call uncertain. The V and J ends lost 0 bases and 4 bases respectively, with 8 bases between them. This CDR3 is built from 15 residues. From germline, CDR1 is SGHKS and CDR2 YYEKEE (reference sequence). The CDR3 here is CASSLAGGYNSPLHF. In nucleotides, the CDR3 is TGTGCCAGCAGCTTGGCGGGAGGGTATAATTCACCCCTCCACTTT.

The chain links TRBV3-1 (or the pseudogene TRBV3-2) to TRBJ2-5; D remains ambiguous. Trimming left V 1 base short and J 2 bases short, with 8 bases between. Germline V gene data show CDR1 as LGHDT and CDR2 as YNNKEL (reference sequence). The CDR3 spans 14 residues. The CDR3 DNA sequence: TGTGCCAGCAGCCAAGGACGGAGTCAAGAGACCCAGTACTTC. Protein sequence: CASSQGRSQETQYF.

The CDR3 bases are TGTGCCAGCTCACGGGGACTAGCGGATACGCAGTATTTT. Its translation is CASSRGLADTQYF. J is TRBJ2-3 and V is TRBV18; TRBD2 aligns across 10 bases. CDR3 length: 13 amino acids. V was clipped by 4 bases and J by 6 bases; unmatched bases: 1. Germline V lookup: CDR1 KGHSH, CDR2 LQKENI.

The chain joins TRBV5-1 to TRBJ2-7; TRBD1 matches 9 bases. This CDR3 has 15 amino acids. V lost 5 bases to trimming and J lost 0 bases; unmatched junction nucleotides: 6. CDR1 is SGHRS and CDR2 is YFSETQ in the germline V gene. CDR3 bases: TGCGCCAGCAGAACCCGACAGGGGGGCTCCTACGAGCAGTACTTC. Translated: CASRTRQGGSYEQYF.

The chain uses TRBV5-6 and TRBJ2-5; 8 bases agree with TRBD2. The germline gives CDR1 SGHDT, CDR2 YYEEEE. The length of the CDR3 is 13 residues. With V trimmed by 1 base and J by 5 bases, 1 base remained unmatched. The CDR3 region has the DNA TGTGCCAGCAGCTTGTCTAGCGGGGAGACCCAGTACTTC. Residues: CASSLSSGETQYF.

The rearrangement links TRBV5-6 to TRBJ2-7; TRBD1 matches 7 bases. The germline V gene encodes CDR1 SGHDT and CDR2 YYEEEE. The trim removed 2 bases at V and 0 bases at J, leaving 2 bases unmatched. The length of the CDR3 is 14 residues. CDR3 nucleotide sequence: TGTGCCAGCAGCTTACAGGGGAGCTCCTACGAGCAGTACTTC. This gives the protein CASSLQGSSYEQYF. Complete variable domain (other parts from reference TRBV5-6 and TRBJ2-7): DAGVTQSPTHLIKTRGQQVTLRCSPKSGHDTVSWYQQALGQGPQFIFQYYEEEERQRGNFPDRFSGHQFPNYSSELNVNALLLGDSALYLCASSLQGSSYEQYFGPGTRLTVT.

V is TRBV2 and J is TRBJ1-2, with 7 bases lining up with TRBD1. The CDR3 has 14 residues. Looked up from germline, CDR1 is SNHLY and CDR2 is FYNNEI. With 5 bases clipped from V and 6 bases from J, the junction kept 9 bases outside the gene matches. CDR3 bases: TGTGCCAGCAGTCAGACGGGCAGGGGGAATGGCTACACCTTC. It codes for CASSQTGRGNGYTF.

This rearrangement joins TRBV5-1 to TRBJ2-1, with D unclear. Per germline, CDR1 SGHRS and CDR2 YFSETQ. V lost 4 bases to trimming and J lost 8 bases, with 10 bases between them. The CDR3 has 12 amino acids. DNA for the CDR3: TGCGCCAGCAGCGCGCGAGGCGATGAGCAGTTCTTC. It is translated as CASSARGDEQFF.

The sample holds one count of this clone. The chain combines TRBV19 with TRBJ1-5; tentatively, D is TRBD1 (6 bases). V dropped 3 bases and J dropped 6 bases, with 15 bases sitting between them. CDR3 length equals 15 residues. Germline V lookup: CDR1 LNHDA, CDR2 SQIVND (reference sequence). Written as DNA, the CDR3 is TGTGCCAGTAGTATTGTCAAACAGGGAAGTCAGCCCCAGCATTTT. Encoded protein: CASSIVKQGSQPQHF.

V usage is TRBV18 and J usage is TRBJ2-5; a weak D match, TRBD2 (6 bases). This CDR3 is built from 14 residues. Trimming took off 6 bases at V and 5 bases at J, with 16 bases between the two ends. Germline lookup yields CDR1 KGHSH and CDR2 LQKENI. The CDR3 reads CASSPGTPRETQYF. CDR3 sequence (DNA): TGTGCCAGCTCCCCCGGGACTCCGCGGGAGACCCAGTACTTC. The full variable domain, its missing parts supplied by reference TRBV18 and TRBJ2-5, is NAGVMQNPRHLVRRRGQEARLRCSPMKGHSHVYWYRQLPEEGLKFMVYLQKENIIDESGMPKERFSAEFPKEGPSILRIQQVVRGDSAAYFCASSPGTPRETQYFGPGTRLLVL.

V usage is TRBV29-1 and J usage is TRBJ1-1, with TRBD1 matching over 10 bases. This CDR3 is 15 amino acids long. Germline assignment: CDR1 SQVTM and CDR2 ANQGSEA. V was clipped by 6 bases and J by 2 bases; unmatched bases: 9. In DNA, the CDR3 is TGCAGCGTGGGGACAGGGGAAAGCTTTAACACTGAAGCTTTCTTT. It codes for CSVGTGESFNTEAFF.

The chain combines TRBV6-5 with TRBJ1-5; D perhaps matches TRBD1 (5 bases). Germline CDR1 reads MNHEY; CDR2 reads SVGAGI. The CDR3 consists of 14 residues. Trimming took 9 bases from V and 7 from J, leaving 19 bases between them. Written as DNA, the CDR3 is TGTGCCAGTAGTACGGGGGGGTCGAGGCAGCCCCAGCATTTT. The encoded protein is CASSTGGSRQPQHF.

V usage is TRBV6-5 and J usage is TRBJ1-3, with TRBD1 matching 7 bases. The CDR3 has 13 residues. V gave up 5 bases and J gave up 8 bases; unmatched junction bases: 6. CDR1 is MNHEY and CDR2 is SVGAGI in the germline V gene. CDR3 sequence reads: CASSRTGTDTIYF. In nucleotides, the CDR3 is TGTGCCAGCAGTCGGACAGGCACTGACACCATATATTTT.

The V call is TRBV7-9, the J call TRBJ2-2; possibly TRBD2 for D (6 bases). CDR3 size: 15 residues. CDR1 is SEHNR and CDR2 is FQNEAQ in the germline V gene (reference sequence). With 2 bases removed from V and 1 base from J, the gap between germline ends came to 8 bases. CDR3 sequence reads: CASSLRRGNTGELFF. The CDR3 coding sequence is TGTGCCAGCAGCTTAAGGAGGGGGAACACCGGGGAGCTGTTTTTT. The complete variable domain, with remaining parts taken from reference TRBV7-9 and TRBJ2-2, reads DTGVSQNPRHKITKRGQNVTFRCDPISEHNRLYWYRQTLGQGPEFLTYFQNEAQLEKSRLLSDRFSAERPKGSFSTLEIQRTEQGDSAMYLCASSLRRGNTGELFFGEGSRLTVL.

V is TRBV3-1 (or the pseudogene TRBV3-2) and J is TRBJ1-2; 7 bases align to TRBD1. This CDR3 spans 15 amino acids. Per germline, CDR1 LGHDT and CDR2 YNNKEL (reference sequence). The trim removed 0 bases at V and 4 bases at J, leaving 5 bases unmatched. CDR3 residues: CASSQDLGGPYGYTF. DNA of the CDR3: TGTGCCAGCAGCCAAGATTTAGGGGGCCCCTATGGCTACACCTTC.

The chain carries TRBV5-1 and TRBJ2-5; D is undetermined. CDR1 SGHRS and CDR2 YFSETQ come from the germline V gene. This CDR3 is 13 amino acids long. V was shortened by 7 bases and J by 1 base, with 11 bases between the two germline ends. CDR3 in DNA: TGCGCCAGCCGAGCGCTCCCCCAAGAGACCCAGTACTTC. It is translated as CASRALPQETQYF.

J is TRBJ1-1 and V is TRBV3-1 (or the pseudogene TRBV3-2); 9 bases fit TRBD1. Germline CDR1 is LGHDT and CDR2 is YNNKEL (reference sequence). J lost 0 bases, V lost 4 bases, and 3 bases had no gene match. The CDR3 loop spans 15 amino acids. This chain's CDR3 is CASSPGTGLNTEAFF. CDR3 nucleotides: TGTGCCAGCAGCCCCGGGACAGGGCTGAACACTGAAGCTTTCTTT.